Below, 15 T cell receptor beta chains from the same sample are listed, as sequenced in a study of cytomegalovirus exposure and HLA in healthy donors. PCR employed 60 Vbeta and 13 Jbeta primers. Clones were read by immunoSEQ multiplex PCR, and TCRdb kept only the in-frame ones, dropping some. Found here are roughly 71,000 clones, about 72% of them singletons; the top ten hold 3%. The sequencing input was PBMCs. The origin of the receptors is a girl aged 5-17 years in good health and CMV-seropositive.

In its sample, this clone was seen once. J is TRBJ2-1 and V is TRBV5-1; D may be TRBD2 (6 bases). Germline V CDR1 and CDR2: SGHRS, YFSETQ. This CDR3 is 14 amino acids long. The V gene lost 0 bases and the J gene lost 2 bases, with 6 bases spanning the gap. The CDR3 is CASSLGLAYNEQFF. DNA of the CDR3: TGCGCCAGCAGCTTGGGACTAGCCTACAATGAGCAGTTCTTC.

The rearrangement uses TRBV4-3 and TRBJ2-2; 12 positions match TRBD1. This CDR3 comprises 18 residues. Per the germline V gene, CDR1 is LGHNA and CDR2 is YSLEER. The V gene end was trimmed by 0 bases and the J gene end by 2 bases; junction bases not matched to a gene: 4. CDR3 in DNA: TGCGCCAGCAGCCAAGAGGGACAGGGGGCGCTTAACACCGGGGAGCTGTTTTTT. It specifies CASSQEGQGALNTGELFF.

This clone was seen more than once but under ten times. The chain recombines TRBV6-1 with TRBJ1-3; TRBD1 aligns across 7 bases. This CDR3 has 15 amino acids. V dropped 7 bases and J dropped 3; count of bases not matched to a gene: 9. Germline V gives CDR1 MNHNS, CDR2 SASEGT. Here the CDR3 DNA reads TGTGCCAGCACCATAGGGGGGACAGTTGGAAACACCATATATTTT. Protein sequence: CASTIGGTVGNTIYF.

The rearrangement uses TRBV7-9 and TRBJ2-5, with D maybe TRBD2 (6 bases). The CDR3 is made up of 13 amino acids. V lost 3 bases and J 9 bases, leaving 14 bases between the germline ends. Germline V CDR1 and CDR2: SEHNR, FQNEAQ (reference sequence). The CDR3 sequence: CASSFNGEESQYF. CDR3 nucleotides: TGTGCCAGCAGCTTCAACGGGGAGGAATCCCAGTACTTC. The entire variable domain, with the rest obtained from reference TRBV7-9 and TRBJ2-5, is as follows: DTGVSQNPRHKITKRGQNVTFRCDPISEHNRLYWYRQTLGQGPEFLTYFQNEAQLEKSRLLSDRFSAERPKGSFSTLEIQRTEQGDSAMYLCASSFNGEESQYFGPGTRLLVL.

The CDR3 region is CSVHKGQGLYEQYF. CDR3 bases: TGCAGCGTCCATAAAGGCCAGGGGCTCTACGAGCAGTACTTC. This sequence joins TRBV29-1 and TRBJ2-7; D is possibly TRBD1 (6 bases). Germline V gene data show CDR1 as SQVTM and CDR2 as ANQGSEA. The V and J ends lost 6 bases and 3 bases respectively, with 18 bases between them. CDR3 size: 14 residues.

The chain employs TRBV5-1 and TRBJ1-2, with 7 bases identical to TRBD1. The length of the CDR3 is 14 residues. The V and J ends lost 2 bases and 6 bases, in that order; junction bases with no gene match: 7. From germline, CDR1 is SGHRS and CDR2 YFSETQ. In DNA, the CDR3 is TGCGCCAGCAGCTTTGATTTGGGGACAGATGGCTACACCTTC. Its translation: CASSFDLGTDGYTF.

The chain has TRBV15 and TRBJ1-5, with 9 bases identical to TRBD1. CDR1 LNHNV and CDR2 YYDKDF come from the germline V gene (reference sequence). The CDR3 runs 15 residues. With V trimmed by 1 base and J by 9 bases, 7 bases remained unmatched. In DNA, the CDR3 is TGTGCCACCAGCAGAGGGGACAGGGATCTTTGGCCCCAGCATTTT. This sequence encodes CATSRGDRDLWPQHF.

This chain links TRBV5-6 with TRBJ1-6; TRBD1 matches at 7 bases. This CDR3 has 14 amino acids. J lost 9 bases, V lost 2 bases, and 5 bases had no gene match. Germline CDR1 SGHDT, CDR2 YYEEEE. The CDR3 DNA follows: TGTGCCAGCAGCTTAAACAGGGGAGCTTCACCCCTCCACTTT. Translated: CASSLNRGASPLHF.

This clone was counted a single time. This chain connects TRBV6-6 to TRBJ1-6; 8 bases align to TRBD1. This CDR3 spans 14 amino acids. The V gene end was trimmed by 5 bases and the J gene end by 8 bases; junction bases not matched to a gene: 5. CDR1 is MNHNY and CDR2 is SVGAGI in the germline V gene (reference sequence). The CDR3 is CASSPLDRDSPLHF. The DNA of the CDR3 is TGTGCCAGCAGTCCGCTGGACAGGGATTCACCCCTCCACTTT.

This clone has only a few counts. The CDR3 spells CASGSRYPFFRTEAFF. CDR3 DNA sequence: TGTGCCAGCGGGTCTCGATACCCCTTTTTCAGGACTGAAGCTTTCTTT. This chain uses TRBV2 with TRBJ1-1; D gene ambiguous. The germline V and J ends were trimmed by 8 bases and 5 bases, with 24 bases remaining between them. CDR3 length: 16 amino acids. From germline, CDR1 is SNHLY and CDR2 FYNNEI.

The rearrangement uses TRBV29-1 and TRBJ2-3; D is uncertain. Trimming left V 8 bases short and J 2 bases short, with 5 bases between. Germline V gene lookup returns CDR1 SQVTM and CDR2 ANQGSEA. The CDR3 spans 10 residues. CDR3 in amino acids: CSSLTDTQYF. The CDR3 region has the DNA TGCAGCTCACTCACAGATACGCAGTATTTT.

The CDR3 loop is CASSFTGRPTGANVLTF. The CDR3 DNA follows: TGTGCCAGCAGTTTTACAGGCCGTCCCACTGGGGCCAACGTCCTGACTTTC. The V and J genes are TRBV28 and TRBJ2-6; tentative D call: TRBD1 (5 bases). The CDR3 is 17 residues long. Germline V gene sequence: CDR1 MDHEN, CDR2 SYDVKM. Trimming shortened V by 3 bases and J by 2 bases, and 14 bases separated the two germline ends.

V is TRBV30 and J is TRBJ2-7; 8 bases are a match to TRBD1. The germline CDR1 and CDR2 sequences are GTSNPN and SVGIG (reference sequence). J was trimmed by 4 bases and V by 7 bases; bases with no gene match: 6. This CDR3 contains 12 residues. The CDR3 sequence: CAYLTGAYEQYF. The CDR3 DNA is TGTGCCTACTTGACAGGGGCTTACGAGCAGTACTTC.

The chain uses TRBV5-6 and TRBJ1-2, with D hard to call. The CDR3 consists of 14 residues. Trimming shortened V by 4 bases and J by 8 bases, and 18 bases separated the two germline ends. Germline assignment: CDR1 SGHDT and CDR2 YYEEEE. CDR3 nucleotides: TGTGCCAGCAGCCCAAGACCTTCTAGTGTCGGCTACACCTTC. It translates to CASSPRPSSVGYTF.

The CDR3 loop reads CSALLAGVGNEQFF. CDR3 nucleotide sequence: TGCAGCGCCCTACTAGCGGGAGTCGGGAATGAGCAGTTCTTC. This chain joins TRBV29-1 and TRBJ2-1, with 11 bases identical to TRBD2. Per the germline V gene, CDR1 is SQVTM and CDR2 is ANQGSEA. The CDR3 contains 14 residues. Unmatched junction bases numbered 9, after V lost 7 bases and J lost 7 bases.